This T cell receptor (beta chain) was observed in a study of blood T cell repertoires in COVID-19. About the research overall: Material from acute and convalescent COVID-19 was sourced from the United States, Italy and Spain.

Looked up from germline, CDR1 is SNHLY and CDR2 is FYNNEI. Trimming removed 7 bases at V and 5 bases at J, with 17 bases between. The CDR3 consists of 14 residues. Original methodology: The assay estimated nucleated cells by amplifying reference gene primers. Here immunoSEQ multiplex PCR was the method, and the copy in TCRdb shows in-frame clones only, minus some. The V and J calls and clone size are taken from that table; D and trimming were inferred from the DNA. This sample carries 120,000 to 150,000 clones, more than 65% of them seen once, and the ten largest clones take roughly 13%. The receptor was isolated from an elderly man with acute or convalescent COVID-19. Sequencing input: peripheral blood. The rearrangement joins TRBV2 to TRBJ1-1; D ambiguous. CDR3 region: CASILFQGRTEAFF. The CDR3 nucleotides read TGTGCCAGCATCCTATTCCAAGGGAGGACTGAAGCTTTCTTT.